These T cell receptor beta chains were read from a single sample in a study of blood T cell repertoires in COVID-19. The table came from immunoSEQ multiplex PCR; TCRdb's copy has only in-frame clones and leaves some out. The data contain hundreds of thousands of clones, 80% to 90% of them singletons. Sequenced sample: peripheral blood. The receptor source for this set is a woman aged 25 to 45 with active or convalescent COVID-19. Each CDR3 is given with its conserved first and last residue. Each record gives: V gene, J gene, D gene, CDR3 protein, CDR3 DNA. D genes are given only for firm matches.

V: TRBV4-1
J: TRBJ1-2
D: TRBD1
CDR3: CASSETGADYGYTF
DNA: TGCGCCAGCAGCGAAACAGGGGCGGACTATGGCTACACCTTC

V: TRBV9
J: TRBJ2-1
D: TRBD2
CDR3: CASSETSGRENEQFF
DNA: TGTGCCAGCAGCGAAACTAGCGGGAGGGAAAATGAGCAGTTCTTC

V: TRBV7-9
J: TRBJ2-7
D: TRBD2
CDR3: CASSRTSGGYEQYF
DNA: TGTGCCAGCAGCCGGACTAGCGGGGGTTACGAGCAGTACTTC

V: TRBV18
J: TRBJ1-1
D: TRBD1
CDR3: CASSQPGTASEAFF
DNA: TGTGCCAGCTCCCAGCCCGGGACAGCATCTGAAGCTTTCTTT

V: TRBV5-1
J: TRBJ2-7
D: .
CDR3: CASSFLLMRGRVREQYF
DNA: TGCGCCAGCAGCTTTCTACTGATGAGGGGGAGGGTTCGTGAGCAGTACTTC

V: TRBV9
J: TRBJ2-5
D: TRBD1
CDR3: CASERTGLGETQYF
DNA: TGTGCCAGCGAAAGGACAGGGCTGGGAGAGACCCAGTACTTC

V: TRBV2
J: TRBJ1-5
D: .
CDR3: CASSEAEKQFPQPQHF
DNA: TGTGCCAGCAGTGAAGCAGAAAAACAGTTTCCTCAGCCCCAGCATTTT

V: TRBV4-1
J: TRBJ1-1
D: TRBD1
CDR3: CASSQGGQGTTEAFF
DNA: TGCGCCAGCAGCCAAGGGGGACAGGGGACGACTGAAGCTTTCTTT

V: TRBV5-1
J: TRBJ1-2
D: TRBD1
CDR3: CASSLGGSGGARGYTF
DNA: TGCGCCAGCAGCTTGGGAGGCTCAGGGGGCGCTAGGGGCTACACCTTC

V: TRBV10-3
J: TRBJ2-3
D: TRBD1
CDR3: CAISPDDRGGTDTQYF
DNA: TGTGCCATCAGCCCGGACGACAGGGGAGGCACAGATACGCAGTATTTT

V: TRBV3-1/TRBV3-2
J: TRBJ1-3
D: .
CDR3: CASSPHEGNTIYF
DNA: TGTGCCAGCAGCCCGCATGAGGGAAACACCATATATTTT

V: TRBV9
J: TRBJ2-1
D: .
CDR3: CASSVEWGTGWQFF
DNA: TGTGCCAGCAGCGTAGAATGGGGAACAGGTTGGCAGTTCTTC

V: TRBV27
J: TRBJ2-7
D: .
CDR3: CASRGLTNAEQYF
DNA: TGTGCCAGCCGCGGGTTGACAAACGCCGAGCAGTACTTC

V: TRBV18
J: TRBJ1-1
D: .
CDR3: CASSPTQGTEAFF
DNA: TGTGCCAGCTCACCAACACAGGGCACTGAAGCTTTCTTT

V: TRBV5-1
J: TRBJ1-4
D: TRBD1
CDR3: CASSSDRVGEKLFF
DNA: TGCGCCAGCAGCTCCGACAGGGTAGGAGAAAAACTGTTTTTT

V: TRBV5-1
J: TRBJ2-7
D: .
CDR3: CARLSYEQYF
DNA: TGCGCCAGGCTATCCTACGAGCAGTACTTC

V: TRBV27
J: TRBJ2-2
D: TRBD1
CDR3: CASSTGTAFYTGELFF
DNA: TGTGCCAGCAGTACCGGGACAGCATTCTACACCGGGGAGCTGTTTTTT

V: TRBV29-1
J: TRBJ2-7
D: TRBD1
CDR3: CSVEDQGEPEQYF
DNA: TGCAGCGTTGAAGATCAGGGGGAACCCGAGCAGTACTTC